This TCR beta chain was identified during a study of graft-versus-host responses after intestinal transplantation. Turning to the study itself: The transplants performed in recipients were multivisceral, liver-intestinal, or isolated intestinal.

Data came from immunoSEQ multiplex PCR; TCRdb stores just in-frame clones and leaves some out. Of fewer than 95,000 clones listed, 85% to 95% are singletons. General study results and limits: The study associated peak circulating GvH clone levels with early post-transplant HvG declines. Within the allografts of patients who had graft-donor T cell macrochimerism, graft-versus-host to host-versus-graft clonal ratios were high. GvH clones detected in recipient marrow included some appearing first in ileum or blood.

The CDR3 is 14 amino acids. Trimming took 5 bases from V and 6 from J; bases not matched to a gene: 6. The germline V gene encodes CDR1 MNHEY and CDR2 SMNVEV (reference sequence). With respect to this clone: Its antigen is not known.

The material was unstimulated CD8+ T cells sorted from spleen or lymph node cells, obtained before transplant. The V call is TRBV27, the J call TRBJ1-5, with 8 bases identical to TRBD1. The TCR comes from a human donor who was the organ donor for an intestinal transplant. The CDR3 bases are TGTGCCAGCAGTCTAACAGGGGGAGGTCAGCCCCAGCATTTT. It specifies CASSLTGGGQPQHF.